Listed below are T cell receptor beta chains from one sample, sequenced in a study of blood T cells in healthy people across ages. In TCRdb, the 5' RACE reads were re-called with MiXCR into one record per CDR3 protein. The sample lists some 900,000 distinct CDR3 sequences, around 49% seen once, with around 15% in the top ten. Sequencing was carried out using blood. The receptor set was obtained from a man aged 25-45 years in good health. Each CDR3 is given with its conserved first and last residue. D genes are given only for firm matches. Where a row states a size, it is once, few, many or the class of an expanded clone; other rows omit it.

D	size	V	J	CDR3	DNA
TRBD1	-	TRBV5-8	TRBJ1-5	CASSSRQGVRPQHF	TGTGCCAGCAGCTCTCGACAGGGGGTTAGGCCCCAGCATTTT
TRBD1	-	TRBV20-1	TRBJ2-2	CSARDGDRGTPTGELFF	TGCAGTGCTAGAGATGGGGACAGGGGGACTCCCACCGGGGAGCTGTTTTTT
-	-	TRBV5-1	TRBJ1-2	CASRAEGQIGGYTF	TGCGCCAGCCGCGCGGAGGGCCAGATCGGTGGCTACACCTTC
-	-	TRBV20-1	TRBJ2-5	CSALIWRSETQYF	TGCAGTGCCCTAATCTGGAGGTCAGAGACCCAGTACTTC
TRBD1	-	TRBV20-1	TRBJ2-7	CSAAPSTGVIHEQYF	TGCAGTGCCGCACCCTCGACAGGGGTAATACACGAGCAGTACTTC
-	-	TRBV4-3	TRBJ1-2	CASSQDRSAGYTF	TGCGCCAGCAGCCAAGATCGGTCCGCGGGCTACACCTTC
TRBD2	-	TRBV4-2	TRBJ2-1	CASSQDGGLAGIVGEQFF	TGTGCCAGCAGCCAAGATGGGGGACTAGCGGGGATCGTGGGTGAGCAGTTCTTC
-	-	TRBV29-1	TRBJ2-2	CSVLGQTNTGELFF	TGCAGCGTCCTCGGACAGACGAACACCGGGGAGCTGTTTTTT
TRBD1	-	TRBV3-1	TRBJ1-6	CASSQASGTGNSPLHF	TGTGCCAGCAGCCAAGCTTCCGGGACAGGCAATTCACCCCTCCACTTT
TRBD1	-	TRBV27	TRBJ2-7	CASSTLQGRIRYEQYF	TGTGCCAGCAGTACGTTACAGGGGAGAATTAGGTACGAGCAGTACTTC
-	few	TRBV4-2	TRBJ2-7	CASSRGKGAYEQYF	TGTGCCAGCAGCCGAGGAAAAGGGGCCTACGAGCAGTACTTC
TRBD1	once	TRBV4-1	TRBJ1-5	CASSRADRDQPQHF	TGCGCCAGCAGCCGCGCGGACAGGGATCAGCCCCAGCATTTT
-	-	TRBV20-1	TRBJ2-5	CSLVLPAQETQYF	TGCAGCCTCGTGCTTCCTGCGCAAGAGACCCAGTACTTC
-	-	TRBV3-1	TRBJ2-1	CASVVRPGNEQFF	TGTGCCAGCGTCGTGAGGCCGGGCAATGAGCAGTTCTTC
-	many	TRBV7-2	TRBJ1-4	CASAYTTNEKLFF	TGTGCCAGCGCCTATACAACTAATGAAAAACTGTTTTTT
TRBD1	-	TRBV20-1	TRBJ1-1	CSAPGADRGDTEAFF	TGCAGTGCCCCCGGTGCCGACAGGGGGGACACTGAAGCTTTCTTT
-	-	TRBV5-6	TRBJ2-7	CASSGAPGIEQYF	TGTGCCAGCAGCGGGGCGCCGGGTATCGAGCAGTACTTC
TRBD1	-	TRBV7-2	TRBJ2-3	CASSLVGDRVLDTQYF	TGTGCCAGCAGCTTAGTCGGGGACAGGGTCTTAGATACGCAGTATTTT
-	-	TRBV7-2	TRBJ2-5	CASSFALSQETQYF	TGTGCCAGCAGCTTCGCTCTATCCCAAGAGACCCAGTACTTC
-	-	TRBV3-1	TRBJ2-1	CASSQVENEQFF	TGTGCCAGCAGCCAAGTAGAAAATGAGCAGTTCTTC
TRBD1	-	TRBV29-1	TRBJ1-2	CSVEGPGGGYTF	TGCAGCGTTGAAGGGCCAGGGGGTGGCTACACCTTC
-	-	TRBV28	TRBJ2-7	CASSLGGQFHEQYF	TGTGCCAGCAGTTTGGGGGGGCAGTTCCACGAGCAGTACTTC
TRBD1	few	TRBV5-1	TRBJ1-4	CASKKRDSYATNEKLFF	TGCGCCAGTAAGAAACGGGACAGCTATGCAACTAATGAAAAACTGTTTTTT
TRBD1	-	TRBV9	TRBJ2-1	CASSTPGQGSSNEQFF	TGTGCCAGCAGCACCCCCGGACAGGGTAGTTCCAATGAGCAGTTCTTC
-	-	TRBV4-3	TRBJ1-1	CASSPDHGLGTEAFF	TGCGCCAGCAGCCCAGATCACGGACTGGGCACTGAAGCTTTCTTT
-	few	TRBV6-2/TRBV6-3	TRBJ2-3	CASMDSTTTDTQYF	TGTGCCAGCATGGACTCGACTACCACAGATACGCAGTATTTT
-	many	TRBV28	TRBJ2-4	CASRESPGEGFNIQYF	TGTGCCAGCAGAGAGTCCCCGGGAGAGGGTTTTAACATTCAGTACTTC
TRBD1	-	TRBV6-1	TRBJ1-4	CASSTGELGEKLFF	TGTGCCAGCAGTACAGGGGAGTTGGGTGAAAAACTGTTTTTT
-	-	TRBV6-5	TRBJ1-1	CASSYSIWEYTEAFF	TGTGCCAGCAGTTACTCGATTTGGGAATACACTGAAGCTTTCTTT
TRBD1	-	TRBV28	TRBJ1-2	CATGTGEYGYTF	TGTGCCACCGGGACAGGGGAGTATGGCTACACCTTC
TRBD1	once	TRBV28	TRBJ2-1	CASSPTGTGSYNEQFF	TGTGCCAGCAGCCCGACGGGGACAGGGTCCTACAATGAGCAGTTCTTC
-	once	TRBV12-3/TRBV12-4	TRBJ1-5	CASSSFGQFNQPQHF	TGTGCCAGCAGTTCTTTTGGACAGTTCAATCAGCCCCAGCATTTT
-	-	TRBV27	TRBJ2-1	CASRHPGSEQFF	TGTGCCAGCCGTCACCCCGGGTCTGAGCAGTTCTTC
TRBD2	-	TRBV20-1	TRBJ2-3	CSAGGVAGGTDTQYF	TGCAGTGCTGGTGGGGTAGCGGGGGGGACAGATACGCAGTATTTT
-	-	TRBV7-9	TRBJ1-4	CASSLTYVSGQSNEKLFF	TGTGCCAGCAGCTTAACCTACGTGTCCGGACAAAGTAATGAAAAACTGTTTTTT
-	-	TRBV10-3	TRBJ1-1	CAIRDSVNTEAFF	TGTGCCATCAGGGACAGCGTGAACACTGAAGCTTTCTTT
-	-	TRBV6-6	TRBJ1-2	CASSLQQGVDGYTF	TGTGCCAGCAGTTTACAACAGGGAGTAGATGGCTACACCTTC
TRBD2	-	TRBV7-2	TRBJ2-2	CASRAGGSNTGELFF	TGTGCTTCTCGCGCGGGGGGCTCGAACACCGGGGAGCTGTTTTTT
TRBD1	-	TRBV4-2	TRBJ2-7	CASSQEGQGTAYEQYF	TGTGCCAGCAGCCAAGAAGGTCAGGGGACAGCCTACGAGCAGTACTTC
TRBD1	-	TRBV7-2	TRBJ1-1	CASSRDRGRDTEAFF	TGTGCCAGCAGCCGGGACAGGGGGCGTGACACTGAAGCTTTCTTT
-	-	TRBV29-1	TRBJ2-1	CSVVQDYRTRGDEQFF	TGCAGCGTTGTGCAGGACTACCGGACTAGGGGGGATGAGCAGTTCTTC
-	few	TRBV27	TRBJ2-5	CASSLIRSAGQETQYF	TGTGCCAGCAGTTTAATACGGTCAGCGGGTCAAGAGACCCAGTACTTC
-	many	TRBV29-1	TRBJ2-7	CSVEPTGNEQYF	TGCAGCGTTGAACCGACAGGTAACGAGCAGTACTTC
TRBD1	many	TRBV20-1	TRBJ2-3	CSAQGAFTDTQYF	TGCAGTGCACAGGGGGCCTTCACAGATACGCAGTATTTT
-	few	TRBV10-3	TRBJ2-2	CAITETANTGELFF	TGTGCCATCACTGAGACAGCGAACACCGGGGAGCTGTTTTTT
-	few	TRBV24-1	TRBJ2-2	CATSDMRGPNTGELFF	TGTGCCACCAGTGATATGCGGGGGCCGAACACCGGGGAGCTGTTTTTT
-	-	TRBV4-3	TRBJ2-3	CASSQDPRAGQGIDTQYF	TGCGCCAGCAGCCAAGATCCCCGGGCCGGTCAAGGCATAGATACGCAGTATTTT
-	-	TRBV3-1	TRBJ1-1	CASSQDWGRQAFF	TGTGCCAGCAGCCAAGATTGGGGCAGACAAGCTTTCTTT
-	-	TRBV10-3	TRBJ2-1	CAIHRGGAYNEQFF	TGTGCCATTCATAGAGGGGGGGCCTACAATGAGCAGTTCTTC
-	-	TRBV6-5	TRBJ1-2	CASSYGGPYGYTF	TGTGCCAGCAGTTACGGGGGCCCCTATGGCTACACCTTC
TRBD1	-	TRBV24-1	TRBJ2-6	CATSESDRAVIGANVLTF	TGTGCCACCAGTGAATCGGACAGGGCCGTAATTGGGGCCAACGTCCTGACTTTC
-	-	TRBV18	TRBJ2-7	CASSPRTDYTYEQYF	TGTGCCAGCTCACCACGCACGGACTATACCTACGAGCAGTACTTC
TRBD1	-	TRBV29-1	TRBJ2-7	CSVAPTQGWEQYF	TGCAGCGTTGCTCCGACACAGGGGTGGGAGCAGTACTTC
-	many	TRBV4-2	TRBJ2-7	CASSPFEEALLAYEQYF	TGTGCCAGCAGCCCCTTCGAAGAGGCCCTCTTGGCCTACGAGCAGTACTTC
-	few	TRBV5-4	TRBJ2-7	CASSLDQRFEYF	TGTGCCAGCAGCTTGGACCAACGCTTCGAGTACTTC
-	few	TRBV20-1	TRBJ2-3	CSASTGDRTDTQYF	TGCAGTGCATCAACGGGGGATCGCACAGATACGCAGTATTTT
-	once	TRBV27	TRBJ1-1	CATLNQGKGGTEAFF	TGTGCCACCTTAAACCAGGGCAAGGGGGGCACTGAAGCTTTCTTT
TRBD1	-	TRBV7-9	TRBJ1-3	CASSFAGGSGNTIYF	TGTGCCAGCAGCTTCGCAGGGGGGTCTGGAAACACCATATATTTT
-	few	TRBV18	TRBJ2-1	CASSPSSPAGIGGEQFF	TGTGCCAGCTCACCATCGTCCCCAGCGGGGATAGGGGGTGAGCAGTTCTTC